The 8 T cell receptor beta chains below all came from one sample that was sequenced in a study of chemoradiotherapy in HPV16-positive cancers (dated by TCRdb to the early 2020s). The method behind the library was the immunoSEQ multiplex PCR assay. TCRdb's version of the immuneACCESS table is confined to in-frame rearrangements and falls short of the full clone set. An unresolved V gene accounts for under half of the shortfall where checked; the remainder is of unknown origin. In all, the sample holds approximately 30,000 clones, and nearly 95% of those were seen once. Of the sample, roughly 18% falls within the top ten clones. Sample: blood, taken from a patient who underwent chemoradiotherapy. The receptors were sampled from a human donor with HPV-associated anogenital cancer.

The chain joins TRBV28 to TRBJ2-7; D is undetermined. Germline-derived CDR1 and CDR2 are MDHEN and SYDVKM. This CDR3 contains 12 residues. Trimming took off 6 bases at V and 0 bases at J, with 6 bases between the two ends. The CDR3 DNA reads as TGTGCCAGCAGATCAGGCTCCTACGAGCAGTACTTC. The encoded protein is CASRSGSYEQYF.

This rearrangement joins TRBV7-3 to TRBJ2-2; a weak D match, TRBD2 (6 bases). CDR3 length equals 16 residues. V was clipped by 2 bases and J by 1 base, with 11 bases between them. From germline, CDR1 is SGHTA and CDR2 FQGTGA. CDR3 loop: CASSLVAGLNTGELFF. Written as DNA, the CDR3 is TGTGCCAGCAGCTTAGTCGCGGGACTGAACACCGGGGAGCTGTTTTTT.

The CDR3 DNA is TGCGCCAGCAGCCAAGATAGTAGCTCCTACAATGAGCAGTTCTTC. Amino acid sequence: CASSQDSSSYNEQFF. The rearrangement links TRBV4-3 to TRBJ2-1; D remains unclear. V gave up 0 bases and J gave up 0 bases, with 6 bases separating them. This CDR3 is 15 amino acids long. Germline loops: CDR1 LGHNA, CDR2 YSLEER.

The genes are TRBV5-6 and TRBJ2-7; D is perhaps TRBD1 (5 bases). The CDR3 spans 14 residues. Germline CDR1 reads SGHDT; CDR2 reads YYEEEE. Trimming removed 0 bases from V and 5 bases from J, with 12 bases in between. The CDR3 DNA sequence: TGTGCCAGCAGCTTGGGCCAGGGCGGCGACGAGCAGTACTTC. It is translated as CASSLGQGGDEQYF.

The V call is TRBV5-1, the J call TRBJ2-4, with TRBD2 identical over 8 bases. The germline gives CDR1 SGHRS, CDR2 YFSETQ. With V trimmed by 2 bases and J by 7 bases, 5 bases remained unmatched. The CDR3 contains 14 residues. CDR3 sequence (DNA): TGCGCCAGCAGCTTAGCGGGAGTGGGGAACATTCAGTACTTC. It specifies CASSLAGVGNIQYF.

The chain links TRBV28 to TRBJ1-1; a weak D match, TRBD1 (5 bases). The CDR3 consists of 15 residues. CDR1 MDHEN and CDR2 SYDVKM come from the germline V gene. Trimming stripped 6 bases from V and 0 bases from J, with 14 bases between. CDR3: CASSRRGAVNTEAFF. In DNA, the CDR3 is TGTGCCAGCAGCCGGCGTGGGGCCGTGAACACTGAAGCTTTCTTT.

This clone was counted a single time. The CDR3 is CASSIGPGQENGYTF. As DNA, the CDR3 is TGTGCCAGTAGTATAGGGCCGGGACAGGAAAATGGCTACACCTTC. This chain links TRBV19 with TRBJ1-2; 8 nucleotides match TRBD1. Germline V gives CDR1 LNHDA, CDR2 SQIVND (reference sequence). The V segment lost 1 base and the J segment 6 bases; nucleotides outside the gene matches: 7. The length of the CDR3 is 15 residues.

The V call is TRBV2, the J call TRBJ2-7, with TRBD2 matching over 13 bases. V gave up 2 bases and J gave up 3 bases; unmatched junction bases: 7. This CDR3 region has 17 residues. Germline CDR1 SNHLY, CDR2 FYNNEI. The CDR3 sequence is CASSERWGTSGIYEQYF. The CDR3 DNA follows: TGTGCCAGCAGTGAAAGGTGGGGGACTAGCGGGATCTACGAGCAGTACTTC.